What follows are 14 T cell receptor beta chains derived from one specimen sequenced in a study of regulatory T cells in long-lasting Graves disease. Arm-PCR of CDR3 regions and iRepertoire HTBI primers were the basis on which TCR beta libraries were built. TCRdb re-called the multiplex PCR reads with MiXCR, one entry per CDR3 protein. Of 250,000 to 300,000 distinct CDR3 sequences in the sample, roughly 21% were seen once. Time point in this sample: persistent/refractory GD, antithyroid drugs over 5 years with positive TRAb. Preparation of the TCR library used RNA extracted from PBMCs. The sample here was peripheral blood mononuclear cells (PBMCs), taken when the disease was refractory, from a patient treated with antithyroid drugs. These TCRs come from a female donor with Graves disease.

This clonotype has a count of ten or more. The genes are TRBV28 and TRBJ2-5, with TRBD1 matching over 7 bases. The CDR3 has 14 residues. In germline, CDR1 is MDHEN, CDR2 SYDVKM. With V trimmed by 6 bases and J by 4 bases, 8 bases remained unmatched. CDR3 amino acids: CASSRGQSRETQYF. The CDR3 DNA is TGTGCCAGCAGCAGGGGACAGTCGAGAGAGACCCAGTACTTC.

This chain joins TRBV20-1 and TRBJ1-2; D gene unclear. The length of the CDR3 is 15 residues. The ends were cut back, 0 bases at V and 6 bases at J, with 17 bases in the middle. Germline loops: CDR1 DFQATT, CDR2 SNEGSKA (reference sequence). The chain's CDR3 is CSARDIWQRVHGYTF. The CDR3 bases are TGCAGTGCTAGAGATATTTGGCAGCGCGTTCATGGCTACACCTTC.

V usage is TRBV2 and J usage is TRBJ2-1; D may be TRBD1 (5 bases). Germline V CDR1 and CDR2: SNHLY, FYNNEI. The germline V and J ends were trimmed by 5 bases and 5 bases, with 10 bases remaining between them. The CDR3 is 13 amino acids. CDR3 nucleotide sequence: TGTGCCAGCAGTTTTTCCAGGGACAATGAGCAGTTCTTC. This codes for CASSFSRDNEQFF.

This clonotype was counted between two and nine times. This chain links TRBV5-1 with TRBJ1-1; possibly TRBD1 for D (6 bases). This CDR3 is 13 amino acids long. Per germline, CDR1 SGHRS and CDR2 YFSETQ. Trimming took 5 bases from V and 8 from J, leaving 16 bases between them. The CDR3 DNA reads as TGCGCCAGCAGTTTAGGGGACGGGACAGAAGCTTTCTTT. Translation: CASSLGDGTEAFF.

This clonotype is medium-sized in the sample. The gene calls are TRBV7-2 and TRBJ2-4, with a tentative D call TRBD1 (5 bases). This CDR3 comprises 14 residues. The V and J ends lost 4 bases and 7 bases respectively, with 14 bases between them. The germline gives CDR1 SGHTA, CDR2 FQGNSA. The CDR3 nucleotides are TGTGCCAGCAGCTCACCCCCCAGGGTCAACATTCAGTACTTC. Translation gives CASSSPPRVNIQYF.

This clonotype was detected ten times or more. The gene calls are TRBV7-2 and TRBJ1-1, with D unresolved. CDR3 length: 13 amino acids. Trimming pared 5 bases from V and 5 bases from J, leaving 12 bases between. Germline CDR1 and CDR2: SGHTA and FQGNSA. CDR3 coding DNA: TGTGCCAGCAGCCTCAGAAGGGAAACTGAAGCTTTCTTT. Its protein product is CASSLRRETEAFF.

The sample holds a few counts of this clonotype. This rearrangement joins TRBV29-1 to TRBJ2-7; D uncertain. CDR3 length: 16 residues. V shed 7 bases and J shed 0 bases, with 22 bases lying between them. The V gene's germline CDR1 is SQVTM and CDR2 ANQGSEA. The CDR3 is CSGLSPCGSYSYEQYF. The CDR3, as DNA: TGCAGCGGCCTTTCCCCGTGCGGCTCTTACTCCTACGAGCAGTACTTC.

The rearrangement uses TRBV7-2 and TRBJ2-7, with 7 bases matching TRBD2. Germline V gene data show CDR1 as SGHTA and CDR2 as FQGNSA. Trimming at V came to 2 bases and at J to 2 bases, leaving 6 bases not matched to a gene. The CDR3 consists of 15 residues. The CDR3 bases are TGTGCCAGCAGCTTATTTGCGGGGGTTACCTACGAGCAGTACTTC. This translates into CASSLFAGVTYEQYF.

This chain joins TRBV3-1 and TRBJ2-5; D remains unclear. Germline lookup yields CDR1 LGHDT and CDR2 YNNKEL (reference sequence). The CDR3 has 14 residues. V was shortened by 0 bases and J by 4 bases, with 9 bases between the two germline ends. CDR3 coding DNA: TGTGCCAGCAGCCAAGAGTGGACCTTAGAGACCCAGTACTTC. Amino acid sequence: CASSQEWTLETQYF.

The rearrangement uses TRBV19 and TRBJ2-7; TRBD1 might be the D (7 bases). Trimming cost V 5 bases and J 5 bases, with 10 bases left between them. The length of the CDR3 is 12 residues. Germline V lookup: CDR1 LNHDA, CDR2 SQIVND (reference sequence). CDR3 nucleotide sequence: TGTGCCAGTAGTGCAGGGGGGCACGAGCAGTACTTC. It codes for CASSAGGHEQYF. Drawing the rest from reference TRBV19 and TRBJ2-7, the complete variable domain is DGGITQSPKYLFRKEGQNVTLSCEQNLNHDAMYWYRQDPGQGLRLIYYSQIVNDFQKGDIAEGYSVSREKKESFPLTVTSAQKNPTAFYLCASSAGGHEQYFGPGTRLTVT.

This clonotype occurred a few times. This rearrangement joins TRBV6-2 or TRBV6-3 to TRBJ1-1; 9 positions agree with TRBD1. Germline CDR1 reads MNHEY; CDR2 reads SVGEGT. Losses at the gene ends were 5 bases for V and 3 bases for J; bases not matched to a gene: 16. The CDR3 spans 18 residues. In DNA, the CDR3 is TGTGCCAGCAGTGGGGGCGCCGGGACAGGGTTTCTAGACACTGAAGCTTTCTTT. Translated: CASSGGAGTGFLDTEAFF.

Ten or more counts support this clonotype. The chain links TRBV15 to TRBJ2-5; D perhaps matches TRBD1 (5 bases). The CDR3 consists of 13 residues. CDR1 and CDR2 from the germline V gene are LNHNV and YYDKDF (reference sequence). V was pared by 1 base and J by 5 bases, with 8 bases between. The CDR3 coding sequence is TGTGCCACCAGCAGAGCCAGGGCGGAGACCCAGTACTTC. The encoded protein is CATSRARAETQYF.

The sample holds a few counts of this clonotype. The chain links TRBV2 to TRBJ2-2, with D possibly being TRBD2 (6 bases). Germline lookup yields CDR1 SNHLY and CDR2 FYNNEI. The CDR3 is 13 amino acids. Trimming removed 7 bases from V and 5 bases from J, with 11 bases in between. CDR3 sequence reads: CASNGAGTGELFF. In DNA form, the CDR3 reads TGTGCCAGCAATGGTGCGGGGACCGGGGAGCTGTTTTTT.

This clonotype came up a few times. The rearrangement links TRBV6-2 or TRBV6-3 to TRBJ2-5; D is possibly TRBD2 (6 bases). This CDR3 spans 15 amino acids. Trimming took off 2 bases at V and 4 bases at J, with 14 bases between the two ends. Germline-derived CDR1 and CDR2 are MNHEY and SVGEGT. The CDR3 protein is CASSYGDWTVETQYF. As DNA, the CDR3 is TGTGCCAGCAGTTACGGGGACTGGACGGTAGAGACCCAGTACTTC.